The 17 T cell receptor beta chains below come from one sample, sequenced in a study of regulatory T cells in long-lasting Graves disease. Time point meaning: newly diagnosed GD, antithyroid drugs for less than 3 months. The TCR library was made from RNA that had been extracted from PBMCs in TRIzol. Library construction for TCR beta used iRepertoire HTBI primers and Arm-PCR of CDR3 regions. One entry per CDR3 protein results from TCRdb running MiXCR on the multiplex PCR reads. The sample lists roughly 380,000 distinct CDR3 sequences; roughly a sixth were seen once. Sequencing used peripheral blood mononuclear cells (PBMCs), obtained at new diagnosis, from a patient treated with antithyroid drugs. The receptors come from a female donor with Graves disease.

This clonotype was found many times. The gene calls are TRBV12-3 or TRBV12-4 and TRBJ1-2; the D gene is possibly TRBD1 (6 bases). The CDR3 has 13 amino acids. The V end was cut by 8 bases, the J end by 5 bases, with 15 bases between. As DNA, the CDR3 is TGTGCCAGCTCCGAGGGGGTGACGTATGGCTACACCTTC. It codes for CASSEGVTYGYTF.

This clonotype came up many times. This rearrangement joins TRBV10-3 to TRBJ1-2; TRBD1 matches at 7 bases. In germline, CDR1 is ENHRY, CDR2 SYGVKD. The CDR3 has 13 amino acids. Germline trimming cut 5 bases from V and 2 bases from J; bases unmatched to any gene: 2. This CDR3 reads CAISRQGNYGYTF. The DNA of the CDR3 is TGTGCCATCAGTCGACAGGGAAACTATGGCTACACCTTC.

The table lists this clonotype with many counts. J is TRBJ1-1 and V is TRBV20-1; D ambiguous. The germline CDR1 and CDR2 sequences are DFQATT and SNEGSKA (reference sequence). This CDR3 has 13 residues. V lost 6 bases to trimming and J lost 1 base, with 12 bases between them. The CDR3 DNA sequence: TGCAGTGCCGAGGACGGACCGAACACTGAAGCTTTCTTT. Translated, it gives CSAEDGPNTEAFF.

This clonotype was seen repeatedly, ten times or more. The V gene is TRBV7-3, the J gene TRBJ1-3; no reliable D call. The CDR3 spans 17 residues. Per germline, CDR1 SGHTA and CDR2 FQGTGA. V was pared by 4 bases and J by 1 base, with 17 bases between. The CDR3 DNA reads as TGTGCCAGCAGCTCCGAGAGCGAGGGAGAATCTGGAAACACCATATATTTT. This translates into CASSSESEGESGNTIYF. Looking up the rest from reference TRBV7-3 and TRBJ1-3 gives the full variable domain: GAGVSQTPSNKVTEKGKYVELRCDPISGHTALYWYRQSLGQGPEFLIYFQGTGAADDSGLPNDRFFAVRPEGSVSTLKIQRTERGDSAVYLCASSSESEGESGNTIYFGEGSWLTVV.

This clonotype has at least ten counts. CDR3 in amino acids: CASSKAGTGDWSNQPQHF. DNA for the CDR3: TGTGCCAGCAGTAAGGCTGGGACAGGGGATTGGAGCAATCAGCCCCAGCATTTT. The V and J genes are TRBV6-2 or TRBV6-3 and TRBJ1-5, with 10 nucleotides matching TRBD1. The CDR3 loop spans 18 amino acids. V shed 5 bases and J 1 base; nucleotides not matched to a gene: 11. The germline gives CDR1 MNHEY, CDR2 SVGEGT.

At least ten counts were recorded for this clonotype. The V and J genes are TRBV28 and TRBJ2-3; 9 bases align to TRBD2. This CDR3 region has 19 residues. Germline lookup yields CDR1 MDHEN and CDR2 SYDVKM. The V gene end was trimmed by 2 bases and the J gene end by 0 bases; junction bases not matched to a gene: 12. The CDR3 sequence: CASSLSRDSTSGSTDTQYF. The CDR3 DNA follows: TGTGCCAGCAGTTTAAGTCGGGACAGTACTAGCGGGAGCACAGATACGCAGTATTTT.

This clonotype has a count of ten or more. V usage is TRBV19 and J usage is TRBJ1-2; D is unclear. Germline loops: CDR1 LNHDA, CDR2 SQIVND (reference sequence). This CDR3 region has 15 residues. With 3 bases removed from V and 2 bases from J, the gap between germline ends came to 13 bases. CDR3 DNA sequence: TGTGCCAGTAGTATGGCCGCTACTAGGAACTATGGCTACACCTTC. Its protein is CASSMAATRNYGYTF.

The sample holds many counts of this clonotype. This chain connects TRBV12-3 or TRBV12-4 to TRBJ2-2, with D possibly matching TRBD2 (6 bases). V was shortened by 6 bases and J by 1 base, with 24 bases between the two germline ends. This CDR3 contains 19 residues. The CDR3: CASSPRDWTNHRNTGELFF. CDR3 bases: TGTGCCAGCAGCCCTCGGGACTGGACTAATCATCGGAACACCGGGGAGCTGTTTTTT.

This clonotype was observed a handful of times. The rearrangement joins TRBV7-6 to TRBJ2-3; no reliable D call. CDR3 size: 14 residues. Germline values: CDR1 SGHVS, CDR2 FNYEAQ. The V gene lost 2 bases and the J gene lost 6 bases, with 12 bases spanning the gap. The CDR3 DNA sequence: TGTGCCAGCAGCTTAAATGGGCCGAGGGATACGCAGTATTTT. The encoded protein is CASSLNGPRDTQYF. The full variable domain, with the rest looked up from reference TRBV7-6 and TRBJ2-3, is GAGVSQSPRYKVTKRGQDVALRCDPISGHVSLYWYRQALGQGPEFLTYFNYEAQQDKSGLPNDRFSAERPEGSISTLTIQRTEQRDSAMYRCASSLNGPRDTQYFGPGTRLTVL.

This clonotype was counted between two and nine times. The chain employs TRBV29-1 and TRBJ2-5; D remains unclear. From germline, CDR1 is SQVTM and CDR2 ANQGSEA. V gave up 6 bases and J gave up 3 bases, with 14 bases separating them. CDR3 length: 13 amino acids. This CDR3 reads CSVTVTSEETQYF. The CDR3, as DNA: TGCAGCGTCACGGTGACATCCGAAGAGACCCAGTACTTC.

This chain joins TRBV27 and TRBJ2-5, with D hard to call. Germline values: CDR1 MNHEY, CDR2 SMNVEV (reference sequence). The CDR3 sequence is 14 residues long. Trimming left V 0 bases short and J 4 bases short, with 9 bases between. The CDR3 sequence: CASSLSRVGETQYF. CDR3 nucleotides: TGTGCCAGCAGTTTATCTAGAGTGGGAGAGACCCAGTACTTC.

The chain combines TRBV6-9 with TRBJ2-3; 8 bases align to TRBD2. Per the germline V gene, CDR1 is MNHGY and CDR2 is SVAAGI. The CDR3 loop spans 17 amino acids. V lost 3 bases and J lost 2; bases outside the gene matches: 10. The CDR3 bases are TGTGCCAGCAGTTACGGACCGGGACTAGATCTCACAGATACGCAGTATTTT. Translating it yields CASSYGPGLDLTDTQYF.

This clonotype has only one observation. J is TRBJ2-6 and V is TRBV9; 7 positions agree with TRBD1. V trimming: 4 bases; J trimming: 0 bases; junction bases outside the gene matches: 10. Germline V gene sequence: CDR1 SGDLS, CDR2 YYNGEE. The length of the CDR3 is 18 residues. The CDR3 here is CASSLRDSSSSGANVLTF. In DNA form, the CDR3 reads TGTGCCAGCAGCTTACGGGACAGTAGTTCCTCTGGGGCCAACGTCCTGACTTTC.

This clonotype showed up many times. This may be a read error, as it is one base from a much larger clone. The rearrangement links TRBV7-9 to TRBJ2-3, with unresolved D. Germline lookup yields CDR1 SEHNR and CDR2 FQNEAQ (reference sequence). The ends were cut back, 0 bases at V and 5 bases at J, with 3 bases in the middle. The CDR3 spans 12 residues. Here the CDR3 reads CASSLAEDTQYF. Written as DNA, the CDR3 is TGTGCCAGCAGCTTAGCGGAAGATACGCAGTATTTT. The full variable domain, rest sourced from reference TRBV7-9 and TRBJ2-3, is DTGVSQNPRHKITKRGQNVTFRCDPISEHNRLYWYRQTLGQGPEFLTYFQNEAQLEKSRLLSDRFSAERPKGSFSTLEIQRTEQGDSAMYLCASSLAEDTQYFGPGTRLTVL.

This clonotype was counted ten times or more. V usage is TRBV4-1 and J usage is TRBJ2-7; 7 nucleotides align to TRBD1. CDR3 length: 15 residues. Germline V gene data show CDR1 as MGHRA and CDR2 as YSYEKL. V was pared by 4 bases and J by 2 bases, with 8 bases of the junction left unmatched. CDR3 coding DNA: TGCGCCAGCAGCCTTACCGGGACAGAGACCTACGAGCAGTACTTC. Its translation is CASSLTGTETYEQYF.

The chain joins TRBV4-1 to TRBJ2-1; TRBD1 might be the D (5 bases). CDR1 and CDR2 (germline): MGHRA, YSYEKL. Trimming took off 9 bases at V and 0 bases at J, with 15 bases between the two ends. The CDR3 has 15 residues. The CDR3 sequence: CASVDGHPSYNEQFF. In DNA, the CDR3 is TGCGCCAGTGTCGATGGACACCCCTCCTACAATGAGCAGTTCTTC.

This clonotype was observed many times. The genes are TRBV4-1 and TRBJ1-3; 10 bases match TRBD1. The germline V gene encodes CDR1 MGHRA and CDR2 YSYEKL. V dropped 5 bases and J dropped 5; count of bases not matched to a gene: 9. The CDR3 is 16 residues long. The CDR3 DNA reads TGCGCCAGCAGCTCGCCGGGACAGGGGTTACGAAACACCATATATTTT. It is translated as CASSSPGQGLRNTIYF.